Presented here are 2 T cell receptor beta chains from one specimen sequenced in a study of shared clonotypes between healthy human individuals. Terminally differentiated effector memory CD45RA+ cells were excluded by CCR7 positive selection of CD45RO-negative cells. Assay: immunoSEQ multiplex PCR; the TCRdb copy retains only in-frame clones and omits some. The repertoire holds 1.5 million to 2.5 million clones, with just under 95% as singletons. Sample: naive CD8+ T cells sorted from blood. The receptors were gathered from a man between 18 and 29 years old in good health.

The chain has TRBV12-5 and TRBJ2-1; TRBD2 agrees at 8 bases. The J segment lost 2 bases and the V segment lost 3 bases, leaving 12 bases of the junction unmatched. Germline V gene sequence: CDR1 LGHNT, CDR2 FRNRAP. This CDR3 is 18 amino acids long. The CDR3 loop is CASGFPSSLAGTYNEQFF. The CDR3 region has the DNA TGTGCTAGTGGTTTCCCCTCATCGCTAGCGGGTACCTACAATGAGCAGTTCTTC.

The V gene is TRBV9, the J gene TRBJ2-3, with a weak D call TRBD2 (6 bases). Germline values: CDR1 SGDLS, CDR2 YYNGEE. This CDR3 has 19 residues. Trimming removed 3 bases at V and 0 bases at J, with 23 bases between. CDR3 sequence reads: CASSGQTASASPSTDTQYF. The CDR3 coding sequence is TGTGCCAGCAGCGGACAGACGGCTAGCGCTTCCCCTAGCACAGATACGCAGTATTTT.